Reported below is one TCR beta chain. V dropped 8 bases and J dropped 6 bases, with 11 bases sitting between them. The germline V gene has CDR1 MGHDK and CDR2 SYGVNS. This CDR3 contains 11 residues. The table came from immunoSEQ multiplex PCR; TCRdb's copy has only in-frame clones and leaves some out. Of some 110,000 clones in the sample, about nine tenths were seen once. This entry belongs to a study of T cell clones after liver transplantation. The wider study: Post-transplant blood was tracked for graft-donor-reactive T cell clones identified in a pre-transplant mixed lymphocyte reaction. Samples came pre-transplant, pre-randomization before withdrawal, and post-randomization after withdrawal ended.

Sample: CD4+ T cells from blood, taken 12 months after liver transplant. The chain carries TRBV25-1 and TRBJ2-7, with D perhaps matching TRBD1 (6 bases). This TCR came from a human patient who received a liver transplant. Some of the T cells may derive from the graft donor. The chain's CDR3 is CASQQGSEQYF. CDR3 DNA: TGTGCCAGCCAGCAGGGGAGCGAGCAGTACTTC.